Listed here are 24 T cell receptor beta chains from one sample, sequenced in a study of blood T cells in healthy people across ages (dated by TCRdb to between 2014 and 2016). Libraries were constructed by 5' RACE. This sample was sequenced with an Illumina HiSeq 2500. The second PCR ran for about 6 to 11 cycles and used a J-beta primer mix along with a sample-barcoded 5' primer. Through fastp at Q25 and MiXCR, TCRdb rebuilt clones from the public reads, retaining in-frame beta chains. Every CDR3 protein is listed once, alongside the most common genes and DNA of its rows. Within this sample are 730,000 or so distinct CDR3 sequences, with roughly 41% of them counted one time only. 30% of the sample lies in the top ten. The source material was blood. These TCRs come from a man older than 75 in good health.

The J gene is TRBJ1-4, the V gene TRBV7-2; no reliable D call. The CDR3 is 15 amino acids. V lost 2 bases and J lost 6, with 13 bases in between. In germline, CDR1 is SGHTA, CDR2 FQGNSA. The chain's CDR3 is CASSLNRGVHEKLFF. The CDR3 region has the DNA TGTGCCAGCAGCTTAAACCGCGGGGTCCATGAAAAACTGTTTTTT.

The gene calls are TRBV9 and TRBJ2-2; 13 bases are a match to TRBD2. The CDR3 loop spans 18 amino acids. The ends lost 3 bases at V and 5 bases at J; junction bases unmatched: 10. Germline assignment: CDR1 SGDLS and CDR2 YYNGEE. CDR3 nucleotides: TGTGCCAGCAGCGACCAGACTAGCGGGAGGCAGATTACCGGGGAGCTGTTTTTT. It codes for CASSDQTSGRQITGELFF. Full variable domain (rest looked up from reference TRBV9 and TRBJ2-2): DSGVTQTPKHLITATGQRVTLRCSPRSGDLSVYWYQQSLDQGLQFLIQYYNGEERAKGNILERFSAQQFPDLHSELNLSSLELGDSALYFCASSDQTSGRQITGELFFGEGSRLTVL.

The rearrangement links TRBV24-1 to TRBJ2-1; TRBD1 matches at 9 bases. This CDR3 contains 17 residues. Trimming took 0 bases from V and 7 from J; bases not matched to a gene: 9. CDR1 and CDR2 from the germline V gene are KGHDR and SFDVKD. The CDR3 spells CATSDLGPGTGQNEQFF. CDR3 in DNA: TGTGCCACCAGTGATTTGGGCCCAGGGACAGGGCAAAATGAGCAGTTCTTC.

The chain combines TRBV14 with TRBJ2-5; D unclear. The CDR3 covers 13 residues. CDR1 is SGHDN, CDR2 FVKESK, per germline. Trimming removed 6 bases at V and 2 bases at J, with 10 bases between. The CDR3 loop is CASRKGIQETQYF. The CDR3 DNA follows: TGTGCCAGCAGGAAGGGAATTCAAGAGACCCAGTACTTC.

A note on this clonotype: A much larger clone differs by one base, so this may be a read error. J is TRBJ2-5 and V is TRBV28; 7 bases are a match to TRBD1. This CDR3 is built from 16 residues. Germline V gene sequence: CDR1 MDHEN, CDR2 SYDVKM. The V gene end was trimmed by 6 bases and the J gene end by 9 bases; junction bases not matched to a gene: 19. The CDR3 DNA follows: TGTGCCAGCAGGACCAGAAGGGAAGGGGGCTTTGGGGCCCAGTACTTC. Encoded protein: CASRTRREGGFGAQYF.

In its sample, this clonotype was seen a few times. Just one base apart from a much larger clone, this may be a read error. The chain carries TRBV29-1 and TRBJ2-1, with TRBD1 matching 7 bases. The junction had 2 bases not matched to a gene; V was cut back by 4 bases and J by 5 bases. CDR1 and CDR2 (germline): SQVTM, ANQGSEA. The CDR3 has 12 amino acids. CDR3 in DNA: TGCAGCGTTGGGGGACAGAACAATGAGCAGTTCTTC. Translation gives CSVGGQNNEQFF.

This clonotype was found a few times. The CDR3 sequence: CSVVVSRGGSTEAFF. The CDR3 DNA reads as TGCAGCGTTGTAGTATCAAGAGGGGGCAGCACTGAAGCTTTCTTT. This chain joins TRBV29-1 and TRBJ1-1; TRBD1 matches at 7 bases. The CDR3 sequence is 15 residues long. CDR1 and CDR2 from the germline V gene are SQVTM and ANQGSEA. V dropped 4 bases and J dropped 4; count of bases not matched to a gene: 12.

This clonotype was seen a handful of times. The V call is TRBV25-1, the J call TRBJ2-3; 12 positions agree with TRBD2. Germline assignment: CDR1 MGHDK and CDR2 SYGVNS. The CDR3 is 16 residues long. J gave up 4 bases and V 2 bases, and 4 bases lay outside the gene matches. The CDR3 region is CASSEGASGRADTQYF. CDR3 nucleotides: TGTGCCAGCAGTGAAGGGGCTAGCGGGAGGGCAGATACGCAGTATTTT.

The rearrangement uses TRBV7-3 and TRBJ2-3, with 12 bases fitting TRBD2. Germline CDR1 and CDR2: SGHTA and FQGTGA. Trimming took 5 bases from V and 4 from J; bases not matched to a gene: 7. The CDR3 runs to 16 residues. CDR3 loop: CASSPPSGRASDTQYF. The CDR3 nucleotides are TGTGCCAGCAGCCCACCTAGCGGGAGGGCGTCAGATACGCAGTATTTT.

This rearrangement joins TRBV20-1 to TRBJ2-3; 10 nucleotides align to TRBD1. The germline gives CDR1 DFQATT, CDR2 SNEGSKA (reference sequence). The CDR3 contains 14 residues. V dropped 5 bases and J dropped 2; count of bases not matched to a gene: 4. The CDR3 DNA reads as TGCAGTGCTGGGGACAGGGGAATCACAGATACGCAGTATTTT. Translation gives CSAGDRGITDTQYF.

Only a few counts were recorded for this clonotype. V is TRBV9 and J is TRBJ2-1; D unresolved. Germline CDR1 and CDR2: SGDLS and YYNGEE. The CDR3 covers 14 residues. Trimming left V 0 bases short and J 8 bases short, with 12 bases between. The CDR3: CASSVAPGLDEQFF. CDR3 nucleotide sequence: TGTGCCAGCAGCGTAGCTCCCGGATTGGATGAGCAGTTCTTC.

This clonotype was detected only a few times. The chain's CDR3 is CASSLNQGLEAFF. DNA of the CDR3: TGTGCCAGCAGCTTAAACCAGGGACTTGAAGCTTTCTTT. This chain connects TRBV7-3 to TRBJ1-1; D perhaps matches TRBD1 (5 bases). The CDR3 length is 13 residues. V gave up 1 base and J gave up 7 bases, with 10 bases separating them. The germline V gene encodes CDR1 SGHTA and CDR2 FQGTGA.

This clonotype has a single count. V gene TRBV12-3 or TRBV12-4 combines with J gene TRBJ1-1; D is unresolved. Trimming took 7 bases from V and 6 from J, leaving 18 bases between them. CDR3 length equals 14 residues. CDR3 protein: CASNLSGAGSEAFF. The CDR3 coding sequence is TGTGCCAGCAACCTATCAGGCGCTGGTTCTGAAGCTTTCTTT.

The chain has TRBV15 and TRBJ2-7; 9 nucleotides agree with TRBD1. The V gene's germline CDR1 is LNHNV and CDR2 YYDKDF (reference sequence). Trimming cost V 0 bases and J 6 bases; bases outside gene matches: 6. This CDR3 is built from 15 residues. The CDR3 loop is CATSRDLGQGVEQYF. The CDR3 coding sequence is TGTGCCACCAGCAGAGATTTGGGACAGGGAGTCGAGCAGTACTTC.

This clonotype came up a few times. The chain is built from TRBV12-3 or TRBV12-4 and TRBJ1-2, with D tentatively TRBD1 (6 bases). This CDR3 spans 14 amino acids. V lost 5 bases to trimming and J lost 8 bases, with 18 bases between them. The CDR3 loop reads CASSLNQQGLGYTF. The CDR3 bases are TGTGCCAGCAGTCTCAACCAACAGGGCCTAGGCTACACCTTC.

This clonotype was detected only a few times. J is TRBJ2-7 and V is TRBV11-1, with a tentative D call TRBD1 (6 bases). Germline values: CDR1 SGHAT, CDR2 FQDESV (reference sequence). Deletions cut 1 base from V and 0 bases from J, with 13 bases between. The CDR3 is 16 residues long. The CDR3 DNA reads as TGTGCCAGCAGCTTAGAGGGGGACATACTCTCCTACGAGCAGTACTTC. It is translated as CASSLEGDILSYEQYF.

Worth noting for this clonotype: This may be a read error: a much more frequent sequence differs by one nucleotide. This chain uses TRBV7-3 with TRBJ1-6; D gene ambiguous. The CDR3 runs to 14 residues. CDR1 is SGHTA, CDR2 FQGTGA, per germline. The CDR3 loop is CTSSSGLSGSPLHF. The CDR3 DNA reads TGTACCAGCAGCTCGGGCCTCTCAGGTTCACCCCTCCACTTT. Full variable domain (remainder filled in from reference TRBV7-3 and TRBJ1-6): GAGVSQTPSNKVTEKGKYVELRCDPISGHTALYWYRQSLGQGPEFLIYFQGTGAADDSGLPNDRFFAVRPEGSVSTLKIQRTERGDSAVYLCTSSSGLSGSPLHFGNGTRLTVT.

The chain uses TRBV5-1 and TRBJ2-5; no clear D. The CDR3 length is 14 residues. The V and J ends lost 2 bases and 5 bases respectively, with 13 bases between them. The V gene's germline CDR1 is SGHRS and CDR2 YFSETQ. The DNA for the CDR3 is TGCGCCAGCAGCTTCCTATTCACTTTTGAGACCCAGTACTTC. This sequence encodes CASSFLFTFETQYF.

V gene TRBV28 combines with J gene TRBJ2-1; 7 bases agree with TRBD1. The junction had 13 bases not matched to a gene; V was cut back by 4 bases and J by 7 bases. Germline V CDR1 and CDR2: MDHEN, SYDVKM. The CDR3 has 16 residues. The CDR3 region is CASSYRPQGVRNEQFF. The CDR3 DNA reads TGTGCCAGCAGTTACCGGCCTCAGGGGGTACGGAATGAGCAGTTCTTC. Combining the CDR3 with reference TRBV28 and TRBJ2-1 gives the whole variable domain DVKVTQSSRYLVKRTGEKVFLECVQDMDHENMFWYRQDPGLGLRLIYFSYDVKMKEKGDIPEGYSVSREKKERFSLILESASTNQTSMYLCASSYRPQGVRNEQFFGPGTRLTVL.

V gene TRBV6-5 combines with J gene TRBJ1-2; TRBD1 is a possible D gene (6 bases). The germline CDR1 and CDR2 sequences are MNHEY and SVGAGI. The CDR3 loop spans 17 amino acids. V lost 0 bases to trimming and J lost 8 bases, with 22 bases between them. The CDR3 DNA reads as TGTGCCAGCAGTTACTCCGTTGCTGGGGGCGCGAGCGAAGGCTACACCTTC. Protein: CASSYSVAGGASEGYTF.

The chain links TRBV20-1 to TRBJ1-3; D unresolved. V lost 3 bases and J lost 0, with 6 bases in between. The CDR3 is 13 residues long. The V gene's germline CDR1 is DFQATT and CDR2 SNEGSKA (reference sequence). The DNA of the CDR3 is TGCAGTGCTAGGACGAACTCTGGAAACACCATATATTTT. Protein sequence: CSARTNSGNTIYF.

This clonotype was seen only a few times. The V call is TRBV9, the J call TRBJ1-2; maybe TRBD1 (5 bases). From germline, CDR1 is SGDLS and CDR2 YYNGEE. Trimming stripped 4 bases from V and 7 bases from J, with 20 bases between. The CDR3 spans 15 residues. The CDR3 is CASSPWDGLLSGYTF. CDR3 bases: TGTGCCAGCAGCCCATGGGACGGCTTATTAAGTGGCTACACCTTC.

This chain links TRBV10-3 with TRBJ2-7; 9 bases are shared with TRBD2. Germline lookup yields CDR1 ENHRY and CDR2 SYGVKD. The trim removed 8 bases at V and 4 bases at J, leaving 9 bases unmatched. The CDR3 is 14 residues long. CDR3 region: CAISSSGGQYEQYF. As DNA, the CDR3 is TGTGCCATCTCCTCGAGCGGGGGGCAGTACGAGCAGTACTTC.

This clonotype was detected only a few times. This chain joins TRBV6-1 and TRBJ2-1, with D maybe TRBD2 (7 bases). Germline lookup yields CDR1 MNHNS and CDR2 SASEGT. The germline V and J ends were trimmed by 5 bases and 5 bases, with 22 bases remaining between them. This CDR3 region has 17 residues. In DNA, the CDR3 is TGTGCCAGCAGTAAGCGGGGCGGGGGCCCCGTCGACAATGAGCAGTTCTTC. This sequence encodes CASSKRGGGPVDNEQFF.